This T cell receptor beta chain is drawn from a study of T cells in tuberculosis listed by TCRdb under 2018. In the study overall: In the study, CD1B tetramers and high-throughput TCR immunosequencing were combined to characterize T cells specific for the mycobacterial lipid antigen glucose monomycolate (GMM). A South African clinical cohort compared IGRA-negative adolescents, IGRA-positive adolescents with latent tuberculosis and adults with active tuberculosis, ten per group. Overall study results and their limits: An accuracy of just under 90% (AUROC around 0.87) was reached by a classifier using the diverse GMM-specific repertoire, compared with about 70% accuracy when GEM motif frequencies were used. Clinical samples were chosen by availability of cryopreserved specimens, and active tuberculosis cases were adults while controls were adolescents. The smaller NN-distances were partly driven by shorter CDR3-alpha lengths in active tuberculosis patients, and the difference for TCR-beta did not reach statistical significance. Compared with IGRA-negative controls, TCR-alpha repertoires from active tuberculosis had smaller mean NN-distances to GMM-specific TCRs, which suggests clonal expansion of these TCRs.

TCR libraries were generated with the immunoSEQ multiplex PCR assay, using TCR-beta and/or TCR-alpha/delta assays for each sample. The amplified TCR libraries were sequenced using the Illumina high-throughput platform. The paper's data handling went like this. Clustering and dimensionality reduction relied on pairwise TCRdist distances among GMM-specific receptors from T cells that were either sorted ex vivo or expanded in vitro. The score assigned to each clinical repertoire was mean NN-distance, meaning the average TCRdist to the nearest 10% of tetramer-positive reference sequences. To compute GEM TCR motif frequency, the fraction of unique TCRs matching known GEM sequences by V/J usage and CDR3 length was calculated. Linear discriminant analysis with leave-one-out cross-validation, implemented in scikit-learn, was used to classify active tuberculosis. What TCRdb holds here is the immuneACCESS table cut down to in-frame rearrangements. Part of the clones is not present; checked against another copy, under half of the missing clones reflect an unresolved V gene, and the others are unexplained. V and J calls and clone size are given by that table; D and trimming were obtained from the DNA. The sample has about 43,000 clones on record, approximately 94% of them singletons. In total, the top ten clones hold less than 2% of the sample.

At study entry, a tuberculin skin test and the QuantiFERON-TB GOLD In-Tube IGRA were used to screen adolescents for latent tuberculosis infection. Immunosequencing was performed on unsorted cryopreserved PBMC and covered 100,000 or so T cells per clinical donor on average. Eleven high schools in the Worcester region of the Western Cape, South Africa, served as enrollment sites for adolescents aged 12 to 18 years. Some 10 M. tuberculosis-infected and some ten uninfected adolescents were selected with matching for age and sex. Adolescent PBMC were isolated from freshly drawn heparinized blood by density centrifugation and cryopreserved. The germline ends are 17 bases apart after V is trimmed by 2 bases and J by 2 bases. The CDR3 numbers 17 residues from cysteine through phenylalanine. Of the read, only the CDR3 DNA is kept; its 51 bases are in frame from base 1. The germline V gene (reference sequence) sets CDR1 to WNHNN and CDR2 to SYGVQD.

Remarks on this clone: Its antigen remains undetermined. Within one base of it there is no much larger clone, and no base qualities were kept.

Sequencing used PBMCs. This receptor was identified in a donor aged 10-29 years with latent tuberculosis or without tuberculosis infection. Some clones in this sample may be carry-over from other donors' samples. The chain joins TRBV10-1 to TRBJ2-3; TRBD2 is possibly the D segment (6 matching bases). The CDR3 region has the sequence CASSERGSGEYTDTQYF. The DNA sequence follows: TGCGCCAGCAGTGAGAGGGGATCGGGAGAATACACAGATACGCAGTATTTT.